This T cell receptor beta chain was retrieved from a study of long-term antiretroviral therapy in people with HIV. Regarding the study as a whole: Diversity increased after ART yet remained lower than in transplant donor controls. Within the repertoire, clones expanded before ART were dominant at all time points.

For this clone: Antigen unknown.

From germline, CDR1 is SGDLS and CDR2 YYNGEE. CDR3 length equals 15 residues. V lost 0 bases, J lost 0 bases, and 7 bases lay in between. A v3.0 immunoSEQ assay was performed at survey level. TCRdb's copy holds only in-frame clones and misses some; the assay was immunoSEQ multiplex PCR. Of fewer than 20,000 clones detected, around four fifths appear once; the ten largest clones hold about 20%. This receptor was taken from a man aged 40-49 years with HIV. The sample was unsorted PBMCs, taken 2.1 years after starting antiretroviral therapy. The chain has TRBV9 and TRBJ1-5; no definite D call. CDR3 sequence (DNA): TGTGCCAGCAGCGTAGGATGGGATAGCAATCAGCCCCAGCATTTT. This translates into CASSVGWDSNQPQHF. Combining the CDR3 with reference TRBV9 and TRBJ1-5 gives the whole variable domain DSGVTQTPKHLITATGQRVTLRCSPRSGDLSVYWYQQSLDQGLQFLIQYYNGEERAKGNILERFSAQQFPDLHSELNLSSLELGDSALYFCASSVGWDSNQPQHFGDGTRLSIL.